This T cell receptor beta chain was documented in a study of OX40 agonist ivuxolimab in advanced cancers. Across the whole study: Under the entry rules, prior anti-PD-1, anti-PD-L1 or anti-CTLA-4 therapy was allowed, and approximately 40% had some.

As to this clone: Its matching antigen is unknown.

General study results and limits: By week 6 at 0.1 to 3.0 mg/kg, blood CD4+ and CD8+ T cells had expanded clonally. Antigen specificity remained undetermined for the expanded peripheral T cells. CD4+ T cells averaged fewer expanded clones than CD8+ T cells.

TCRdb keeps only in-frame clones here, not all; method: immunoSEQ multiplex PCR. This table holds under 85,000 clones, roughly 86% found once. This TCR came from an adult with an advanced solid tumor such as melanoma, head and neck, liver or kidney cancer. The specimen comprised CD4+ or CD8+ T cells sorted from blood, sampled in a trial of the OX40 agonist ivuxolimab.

Here the CDR3 DNA reads TGTGCCAGCAGCTTAACAAAAGGCGACAGCTACACCTTC. This sequence encodes CASSLTKGDSYTF. The chain employs TRBV7-3 and TRBJ1-2; no firm D call. The CDR3 has 13 residues. CDR1 is SGHTA and CDR2 is FQGTGA in the germline V gene. V was trimmed by 0 bases and J by 9 bases, leaving 11 bases between them.